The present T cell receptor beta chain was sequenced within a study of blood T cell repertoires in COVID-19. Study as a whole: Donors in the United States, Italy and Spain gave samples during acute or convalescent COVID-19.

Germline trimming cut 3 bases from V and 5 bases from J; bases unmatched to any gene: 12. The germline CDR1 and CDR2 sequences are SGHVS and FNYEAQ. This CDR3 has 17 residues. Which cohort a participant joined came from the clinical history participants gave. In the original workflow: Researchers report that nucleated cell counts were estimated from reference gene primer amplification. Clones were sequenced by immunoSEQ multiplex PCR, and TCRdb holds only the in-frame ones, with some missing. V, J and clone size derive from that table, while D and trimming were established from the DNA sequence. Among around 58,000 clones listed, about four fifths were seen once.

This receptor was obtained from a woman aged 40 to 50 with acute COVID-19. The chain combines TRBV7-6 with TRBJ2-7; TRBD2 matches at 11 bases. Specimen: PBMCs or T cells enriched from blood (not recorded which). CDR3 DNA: TGTGCCAGCAGCTTCCGGGTAGCGGGAGGGCCGGGAAACGAGCAGTACTTC. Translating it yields CASSFRVAGGPGNEQYF.